The entry that follows covers one TCR beta chain sequence. Per the germline V gene, CDR1 is SEHNR and CDR2 is FQNEAQ (reference sequence). CDR3 size: 17 residues. Losses at the gene ends were 3 bases for V and 4 bases for J; bases not matched to a gene: 12. Per the authors' pipeline: Using reference gene primer amplification, nucleated cell counts were estimated. Clones were sequenced by immunoSEQ multiplex PCR, and TCRdb holds only the in-frame ones, with some missing. V, J and clone size were drawn from that table, and D and trimming were deduced from the DNA. The sample lists some 240,000 clones, roughly 80% seen once, with 4.1% in the top ten. The data derive from a study of blood T cell repertoires in COVID-19. As for the study in general: Sites across the United States, Italy and Spain contributed samples from acute and convalescent COVID-19. PBMCs, B-cell-depleted T cells, or T cells provided the cDNA or gDNA that made up the material.

This receptor was identified in a man aged 25-45 years with acute COVID-19. V and J are TRBV7-9 and TRBJ2-3, with 8 positions matching TRBD2. Sequencing used PBMCs or T cells enriched from blood (not recorded which). The CDR3 loop is CASSFFPGLAASDTQYF. In DNA form, the CDR3 reads TGTGCCAGCAGCTTCTTTCCTGGACTAGCAGCATCAGATACGCAGTATTTT.